This T cell receptor (beta chain) was documented in a study of cytomegalovirus exposure and HLA in healthy donors. General study points: Being productive about 87% or about 30% of the time was typical of most TCR beta V segments in an earlier analysis. Certain indistinguishable V segments, among them TRBV6-2 and TRBV6-3, were excluded. Accurate predictions that matched the HLA-A and HLA-B alleles of most subjects were reportedly made from TCR beta sequences.

V was shortened by 6 bases and J by 1 base, with 18 bases between the two germline ends. This CDR3 is built from 16 residues. Per germline, CDR1 MDHEN and CDR2 SYDVKM. Participants comprised healthy donors of bone marrow. Primers included in the PCR were 60 Vbeta and 13 Jbeta primers. Some clones are missing from TCRdb's copy, which holds only in-frame ones; the method was immunoSEQ multiplex PCR. The sample carries around 140,000 clones, roughly 66% recorded once. Regarding this clone: Its specificity is unknown.

The receptor was isolated from a woman under 30 in good health and CMV-seronegative. The J gene is TRBJ1-1, the V gene TRBV28; D is perhaps TRBD1 (6 bases). The sample taken for sequencing was PBMCs. The CDR3 region has the DNA TGTGCCAGCAGATCGAGCGGGGGGCGGCAGAACACTGAAGCTTTCTTT. Protein sequence: CASRSSGGRQNTEAFF.